The 15 T cell receptor beta chains presented below share a single source sample, sequenced in a study of blood T cell repertoires in COVID-19. Assay: immunoSEQ multiplex PCR; the TCRdb copy retains only in-frame clones and omits some. The table has around 250,000 clones, approximately 83% seen once. Input material: peripheral blood. All receptors derive from a man aged 25 to 40 who had recovered from COVID-19.

CDR3 amino acids: CASSIGTGAYEQYF. The CDR3 region has the DNA TGTGCCAGTAGTATAGGAACTGGAGCCTACGAGCAGTACTTC. V usage is TRBV19 and J usage is TRBJ2-7; D gene ambiguous. Looked up from germline, CDR1 is LNHDA and CDR2 is SQIVND (reference sequence). V was pared by 1 base and J by 2 bases, with 9 bases between. The CDR3 sequence is 14 residues long.

V usage is TRBV2 and J usage is TRBJ1-1; D is uncertain. Trimming pared 3 bases from V and 10 bases from J, leaving 15 bases between. The germline CDR1 and CDR2 sequences are SNHLY and FYNNEI. The CDR3 has 13 residues. The CDR3 DNA sequence: TGTGCCAGCAGTGATGATAGGGAGCGTAGAGCTTTCTTT. Protein: CASSDDRERRAFF.

The CDR3 sequence: CASSGYNTGTGRYGYTF. For the CDR3, the DNA is TGTGCCAGCAGCGGATATAATACCGGGACAGGGCGGTATGGCTACACCTTC. The chain combines TRBV13 with TRBJ1-2; 9 bases map to TRBD1. The V gene end was trimmed by 5 bases and the J gene end by 5 bases; junction bases not matched to a gene: 15. Germline lookup yields CDR1 PRHDT and CDR2 FYEKMQ (reference sequence). This CDR3 spans 17 amino acids.

The CDR3 DNA is TGTGCCAGCAGCCGAAGCGACCTGGATGAAAAACTGTTTTTT. This encodes CASSRSDLDEKLFF. This chain connects TRBV3-1 (or the pseudogene TRBV3-2) to TRBJ1-4; no clear D gene. This CDR3 is 14 amino acids long. Germline V CDR1 and CDR2: LGHDT, YNNKEL (reference sequence). Trimming left V 4 bases short and J 6 bases short, with 12 bases between.

The V gene is TRBV5-1, the J gene TRBJ1-2; TRBD1 aligns across 9 bases. Germline V lookup: CDR1 SGHRS, CDR2 YFSETQ. The CDR3 covers 15 residues. V gave up 3 bases and J gave up 7 bases; unmatched junction bases: 10. CDR3 amino acids: CASSSNSGQGAGYTF. CDR3 DNA: TGCGCCAGCAGCTCAAACTCGGGACAGGGAGCTGGCTACACCTTC.

This clone occurred a few times. The chain is built from TRBV19 and TRBJ1-1; D unclear. The CDR3 length is 13 residues. CDR1 is LNHDA, CDR2 SQIVND, per germline (reference sequence). Deletions cut 5 bases from V and 1 base from J, with 8 bases between. This chain's CDR3 is CASSRGWNTEAFF. The CDR3 DNA reads TGTGCCAGTAGTCGCGGCTGGAACACTGAAGCTTTCTTT. Variable domain in full (rest from reference TRBV19 and TRBJ1-1): DGGITQSPKYLFRKEGQNVTLSCEQNLNHDAMYWYRQDPGQGLRLIYYSQIVNDFQKGDIAEGYSVSREKKESFPLTVTSAQKNPTAFYLCASSRGWNTEAFFGQGTRLTVV.

The chain recombines TRBV10-3 with TRBJ1-6; D remains unclear. The CDR3 length is 14 residues. Trimming removed 2 bases at V and 10 bases at J, with 12 bases between. Per the germline V gene, CDR1 is ENHRY and CDR2 is SYGVKD. The CDR3 loop reads CAISERGNFSPLHF. CDR3 sequence (DNA): TGTGCCATCAGTGAGCGCGGTAATTTCTCACCCCTCCACTTT.

This chain connects TRBV5-1 to TRBJ1-1; tentative D call: TRBD1 (5 bases). Trimming cost V 8 bases and J 2 bases, with 28 bases left between them. The CDR3 spans 18 residues. The germline gives CDR1 SGHRS, CDR2 YFSETQ. The CDR3 loop reads CASTPDPGVRARNTEAFF. CDR3 in DNA: TGCGCCAGTACTCCCGACCCGGGGGTCCGGGCTCGAAACACTGAAGCTTTCTTT.

The chain joins TRBV10-2 to TRBJ1-1, with 7 bases aligning to TRBD1. The CDR3 totals 14 residues. With V trimmed by 6 bases and J by 2 bases, 6 bases remained unmatched. Germline values: CDR1 WSHSY, CDR2 SAAADI. The CDR3: CASRRGTANTEAFF. The CDR3 DNA reads TGCGCCAGCAGGAGAGGGACAGCCAACACTGAAGCTTTCTTT.

The chain couples TRBV19 to TRBJ2-3, with 12 bases that match TRBD2. CDR3 length equals 14 residues. The V and J ends lost 4 bases and 6 bases, in that order; junction bases with no gene match: 2. The germline gives CDR1 LNHDA, CDR2 SQIVND (reference sequence). CDR3 bases: TGTGCCAGTAGTAACCTAGCGGGGGGGGATACGCAGTATTTT. Its protein is CASSNLAGGDTQYF.

The rearrangement links TRBV11-2 to TRBJ2-7; 9 nucleotides match TRBD2. Trimming at V came to 2 bases and at J to 5 bases, leaving 4 bases not matched to a gene. Germline loops: CDR1 SGHAT, CDR2 FQNNGV. The CDR3 runs to 14 residues. CDR3 amino acids: CASSLPGLANEQYF. The CDR3 bases are TGTGCCAGCAGCTTACCTGGACTAGCGAACGAGCAGTACTTC.

The chain recombines TRBV6-6 with TRBJ2-5, with D possibly TRBD1 on 6 matching bases. Per the germline V gene, CDR1 is MNHNY and CDR2 is SVGAGI (reference sequence). This CDR3 is built from 14 residues. V gave up 6 bases and J gave up 2 bases, with 13 bases separating them. DNA of the CDR3: TGTGCCAGCAGACCCGGGACACCTCAAGAGACCCAGTACTTC. Its translation is CASRPGTPQETQYF.

This chain joins TRBV2 and TRBJ1-1; TRBD1 aligns across 9 bases. Per germline, CDR1 SNHLY and CDR2 FYNNEI. CDR3 size: 15 residues. J gave up 1 base and V 10 bases, and 10 bases lay outside the gene matches. In nucleotides, the CDR3 is TGTGCCACCACCGACCCGGGACAGGGGAACACTGAAGCTTTCTTT. It translates to CATTDPGQGNTEAFF.

The chain couples TRBV6-4 to TRBJ2-2; possibly TRBD2 for D (6 bases). The CDR3 has 16 amino acids. CDR1 and CDR2 from the germline V gene are MRHNA and SNTAGT. Trimming shortened V by 3 bases and J by 2 bases, and 13 bases separated the two germline ends. CDR3 DNA sequence: TGTGCCAGCAGTGATTTAGGGCGGGAAAACACCGGGGAGCTGTTTTTT. It translates to CASSDLGRENTGELFF.

This chain joins TRBV28 and TRBJ1-1; D remains unclear. The V gene lost 3 bases and the J gene lost 0 bases, with 8 bases spanning the gap. CDR3 length: 14 amino acids. The germline gives CDR1 MDHEN, CDR2 SYDVKM. The CDR3 nucleotides read TGTGCCAGCAGTTTCTACGGGATGAACACTGAAGCTTTCTTT. This gives the protein CASSFYGMNTEAFF.